A selection of T cell receptor beta chains follows, all from one sample in a study of blood T cell repertoires in COVID-19. Sequenced by immunoSEQ multiplex PCR; TCRdb stores in-frame clones only, minus some. This table holds approximately 300,000 clones, about nine tenths found once. The sequenced sample was PBMCs or T cells enriched from blood (not recorded which). Receptors were obtained from a man aged 30-40 years who had recovered from COVID-19. CDR3s include the opening cysteine and the closing phenylalanine or tryptophan. Each record gives: J gene, V gene, D gene, CDR3 length, clone size, CDR3 protein, CDR3 DNA. The D gene is left open where the match is weak. The size entry is marked missing in some rows and otherwise reads once, few, many or a size class.

j_gene: TRBJ1-6; v_gene: TRBV25-1; d_gene: TRBD1; len: 16; abundance: NA; CDR3aa: CASSDTRQGTGSPLHF; CDR3nt: TGTGCCAGCAGTGATACTCGACAGGGGACGGGTTCACCCCTCCACTTT
j_gene: TRBJ1-1; v_gene: TRBV9; d_gene: NA; len: 14; abundance: once; CDR3aa: CASSVGQGNTEAFF; CDR3nt: TGTGCCAGCAGCGTAGGGCAGGGCAATACTGAAGCTTTCTTT
j_gene: TRBJ2-7; v_gene: TRBV19; d_gene: NA; len: 14; abundance: NA; CDR3aa: CASSGSLEVYEQYF; CDR3nt: TGTGCCAGTAGTGGAAGCTTGGAGGTGTACGAGCAGTACTTC
j_gene: TRBJ2-2; v_gene: TRBV5-1; d_gene: TRBD1; len: 15; abundance: NA; CDR3aa: CASSPGQMNTGELFF; CDR3nt: TGCGCCAGCAGCCCGGGACAGATGAACACCGGGGAGCTGTTTTTT
j_gene: TRBJ1-5; v_gene: TRBV29-1; d_gene: NA; len: 16; abundance: many; CDR3aa: CSVAQGHHYSNQPQHF; CDR3nt: TGCAGCGTTGCGCAGGGGCATCATTATAGCAATCAGCCCCAGCATTTT
j_gene: TRBJ1-2; v_gene: TRBV7-9; d_gene: TRBD1; len: 15; abundance: NA; CDR3aa: CASSPRDSRNYGYTF; CDR3nt: TGTGCCAGCAGCCCCCGGGACAGCCGCAACTATGGCTACACCTTC
j_gene: TRBJ2-2; v_gene: TRBV5-4; d_gene: TRBD2; len: 17; abundance: NA; CDR3aa: CASSPPTSGRAGGELFF; CDR3nt: TGTGCCAGCAGTCCCCCTACTAGCGGGAGGGCCGGCGGGGAGCTGTTTTTT
j_gene: TRBJ1-4; v_gene: TRBV10-1; d_gene: TRBD1; len: 18; abundance: NA; CDR3aa: CASRITGQGNATNEKLFF; CDR3nt: TGCGCCAGCAGAATTACGGGACAGGGTAATGCAACTAATGAAAAACTGTTTTTT
j_gene: TRBJ1-4; v_gene: TRBV2; d_gene: TRBD1; len: 16; abundance: NA; CDR3aa: CASSRDRGLLKEKLFF; CDR3nt: TGTGCCAGCAGTCGGGACAGGGGTCTGCTTAAGGAAAAACTGTTTTTT
j_gene: TRBJ2-3; v_gene: TRBV28; d_gene: NA; len: 14; abundance: NA; CDR3aa: CASCRRRGWDTQYF; CDR3nt: TGTGCCAGCTGTAGAAGGCGAGGTTGGGATACGCAGTATTTT
j_gene: TRBJ2-7; v_gene: TRBV3-1/TRBV3-2; d_gene: NA; len: 13; abundance: NA; CDR3aa: CASSQVAGNEQYF; CDR3nt: TGTGCCAGCAGCCAAGTTGCCGGGAACGAGCAGTACTTC
j_gene: TRBJ2-5; v_gene: TRBV4-1; d_gene: NA; len: 13; abundance: NA; CDR3aa: CASSLVRRETQYF; CDR3nt: TGCGCCAGCAGCCTCGTTCGTCGAGAGACCCAGTACTTC
j_gene: TRBJ1-6; v_gene: TRBV5-8; d_gene: TRBD1; len: 16; abundance: NA; CDR3aa: CASSLSPGGVNSPLHF; CDR3nt: TGTGCCAGCAGCTTGTCGCCAGGGGGCGTCAATTCACCCCTCCACTTT
j_gene: TRBJ2-2; v_gene: TRBV3-1/TRBV3-2; d_gene: NA; len: 15; abundance: NA; CDR3aa: CASSQEASATGELFF; CDR3nt: TGTGCCAGCAGCCAAGAGGCTAGCGCTACCGGGGAGCTGTTTTTT
j_gene: TRBJ2-1; v_gene: TRBV19; d_gene: TRBD2; len: 18; abundance: few; CDR3aa: CASRDGTSGRFSYNEQFF; CDR3nt: TGTGCCAGTAGAGACGGGACTAGCGGGAGATTTTCCTACAATGAGCAGTTCTTC
j_gene: TRBJ1-1; v_gene: TRBV6-5; d_gene: NA; len: 13; abundance: NA; CDR3aa: CASSPSSGFRAFF; CDR3nt: TGTGCCAGCAGTCCGAGCTCCGGGTTCAGAGCTTTCTTT
j_gene: TRBJ1-1; v_gene: TRBV6-5; d_gene: NA; len: 14; abundance: once; CDR3aa: CASSYSSEATEAFF; CDR3nt: TGTGCCAGCAGTTACTCGTCCGAGGCCACTGAAGCTTTCTTT
j_gene: TRBJ2-1; v_gene: TRBV7-2; d_gene: TRBD2; len: 15; abundance: NA; CDR3aa: CASRPTSGGPNEQFF; CDR3nt: TGTGCCAGCAGACCGACTAGCGGGGGGCCCAATGAGCAGTTCTTC
j_gene: TRBJ1-1; v_gene: TRBV12-5; d_gene: NA; len: 12; abundance: NA; CDR3aa: CASGSDTLGAFF; CDR3nt: TGTGCTAGTGGCTCGGACACTCTGGGCGCTTTCTTT
j_gene: TRBJ2-7; v_gene: TRBV19; d_gene: NA; len: 14; abundance: NA; CDR3aa: CASSIALSSYEQYF; CDR3nt: TGTGCCAGTAGTATAGCGTTGAGCTCCTACGAGCAGTACTTC
j_gene: TRBJ2-7; v_gene: TRBV7-9; d_gene: TRBD1; len: 15; abundance: NA; CDR3aa: CASSSRTGSSYEQYF; CDR3nt: TGTGCCAGCAGCTCCCGGACAGGGAGCTCCTACGAGCAGTACTTC
j_gene: TRBJ2-1; v_gene: TRBV6-1; d_gene: TRBD2; len: 16; abundance: few; CDR3aa: CASSDTGLAGANEQFF; CDR3nt: TGTGCCAGCAGTGACACGGGACTAGCGGGAGCCAATGAGCAGTTCTTC